The 8 T cell receptor beta chains listed next were all sequenced from one sample in a study of cytotoxic CD8 clonotypes in ibrutinib-treated CLL. Here immunoSEQ multiplex PCR was the method, and the copy in TCRdb shows in-frame clones only, minus some. The profile shows fewer than 40,000 clones, about 65% of them singletons. This specimen was PBMCs, taken at disease progression, from a patient treated with ibrutinib. These receptors all come from a human donor with chronic lymphocytic leukemia.

This clone has more than one count but fewer than ten. The J gene is TRBJ1-1, the V gene TRBV2; D call uncertain. The CDR3 length is 10 residues. From germline, CDR1 is SNHLY and CDR2 FYNNEI. Trimming removed 4 bases from V and 8 bases from J, with 5 bases in between. In DNA form, the CDR3 reads TGTGCCAGCAGTGCGATGGAAGCTTTCTTT. This gives the protein CASSAMEAFF.

This chain links TRBV2 with TRBJ1-5; weak D call: TRBD1 (5 bases). Trimming removed 7 bases from V and 6 bases from J, with 13 bases in between. The CDR3 extends over 13 amino acids. Per the germline V gene, CDR1 is SNHLY and CDR2 is FYNNEI. The CDR3 here is CASTRDLGQPQHF. The DNA of the CDR3 is TGTGCCAGCACCCGGGACTTGGGTCAGCCCCAGCATTTT.

The chain is built from TRBV5-4 and TRBJ1-3; D ambiguous. This CDR3 has 16 amino acids. Trimming removed 0 bases from V and 0 bases from J, with 10 bases in between. The V gene's germline CDR1 is SGHNT and CDR2 YYREEE (reference sequence). The DNA for the CDR3 is TGTGCCAGCAGCTTGGCCGGCGGGTTCTCTGGAAACACCATATATTTT. It yields the protein CASSLAGGFSGNTIYF.

This clone is a singleton in its sample. V gene TRBV5-4 combines with J gene TRBJ2-5, with 8 bases lining up with TRBD2. Per germline, CDR1 SGHNT and CDR2 YYREEE (reference sequence). J lost 3 bases, V lost 3 bases, and 7 bases had no gene match. This CDR3 is built from 15 residues. In DNA, the CDR3 is TGTGCCAGCAGCTCGGGGGGGGCGGGTAAAGAGACCCAGTACTTC. It specifies CASSSGGAGKETQYF. The full variable domain, in which reference TRBV5-4 and TRBJ2-5 provide the parts outside the CDR3, is ETGVTQSPTHLIKTRGQQVTLRCSSQSGHNTVSWYQQALGQGPQFIFQYYREEENGRGNFPPRFSGLQFPNYSSELNVNALELDDSALYLCASSSGGAGKETQYFGPGTRLLVL.

The rearrangement uses TRBV5-6 and TRBJ2-1; D gene uncertain. V lost 0 bases to trimming and J lost 10 bases, with 11 bases between them. This CDR3 is built from 13 residues. Germline CDR1 SGHDT, CDR2 YYEEEE. The CDR3 is CASSLEDRREQFF. Here the CDR3 DNA reads TGTGCCAGCAGCTTGGAGGACCGAAGGGAGCAGTTCTTC.

The chain carries TRBV6-5 and TRBJ2-1; D is perhaps TRBD1 (6 bases). V gave up 5 bases and J gave up 2 bases, with 10 bases separating them. CDR3 length equals 14 residues. Germline assignment: CDR1 MNHEY and CDR2 SVGAGI. The CDR3 coding sequence is TGTGCCAGCAGTAACCGGGACACCTACAATGAGCAGTTCTTC. Translating it yields CASSNRDTYNEQFF.

This clone was counted between two and nine times. The chain joins TRBV30 to TRBJ1-1; 8 bases fit TRBD1. Germline V lookup: CDR1 GTSNPN, CDR2 SVGIG (reference sequence). V was clipped by 4 bases and J by 1 base; unmatched bases: 5. This CDR3 region has 14 residues. The CDR3 reads CAWTRGPGNTEAFF. As DNA, the CDR3 is TGTGCCTGGACCAGGGGGCCGGGGAACACTGAAGCTTTCTTT.

This clone was counted only a few times. The chain combines TRBV7-3 with TRBJ1-2, with D possibly being TRBD1 (6 bases). The V gene lost 5 bases and the J gene lost 7 bases, with 8 bases spanning the gap. Germline loops: CDR1 SGHTA, CDR2 FQGTGA. The CDR3 extends over 11 amino acids. CDR3 in DNA: TGTGCCAGCAGCGCAGGGGTTGGCTACACCTTC. It encodes CASSAGVGYTF.